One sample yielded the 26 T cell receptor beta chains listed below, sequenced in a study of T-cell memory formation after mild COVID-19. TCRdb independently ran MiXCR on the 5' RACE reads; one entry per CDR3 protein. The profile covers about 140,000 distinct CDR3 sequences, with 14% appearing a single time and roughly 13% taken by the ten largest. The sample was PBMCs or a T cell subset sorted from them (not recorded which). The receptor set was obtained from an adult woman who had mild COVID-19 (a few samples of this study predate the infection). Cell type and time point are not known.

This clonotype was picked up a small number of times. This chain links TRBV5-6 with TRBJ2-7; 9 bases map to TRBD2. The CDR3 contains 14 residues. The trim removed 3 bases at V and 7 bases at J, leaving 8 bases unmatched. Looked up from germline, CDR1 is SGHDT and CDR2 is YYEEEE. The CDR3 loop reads CASSSSGGSGEQYF. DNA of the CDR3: TGTGCCAGCAGCTCGAGCGGGGGGAGTGGGGAGCAGTACTTC.

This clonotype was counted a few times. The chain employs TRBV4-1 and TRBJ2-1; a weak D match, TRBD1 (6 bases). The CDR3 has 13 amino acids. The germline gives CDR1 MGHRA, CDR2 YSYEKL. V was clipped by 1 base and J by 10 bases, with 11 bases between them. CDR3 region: CASSQGGTSEQFF. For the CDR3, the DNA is TGCGCCAGCAGCCAAGGGGGGACATCCGAGCAGTTCTTC.

DNA of the CDR3: TGTGCCAGCAGCTTAGAAGCTTTCTTT. This sequence encodes CASSLEAFF. The chain is built from TRBV7-2 and TRBJ1-1; no firm D call. Germline values: CDR1 SGHTA, CDR2 FQGNSA. Trimming removed 1 base at V and 9 bases at J, with 0 bases between. The CDR3 extends over 9 amino acids.

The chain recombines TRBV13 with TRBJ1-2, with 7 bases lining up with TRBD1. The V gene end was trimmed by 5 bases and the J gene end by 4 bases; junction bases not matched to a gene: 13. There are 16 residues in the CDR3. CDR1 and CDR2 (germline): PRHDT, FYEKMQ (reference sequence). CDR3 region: CASSLSLKDRRYGYTF. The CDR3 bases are TGTGCCAGCAGCCTCTCCCTGAAGGACAGGCGCTATGGCTACACCTTC.

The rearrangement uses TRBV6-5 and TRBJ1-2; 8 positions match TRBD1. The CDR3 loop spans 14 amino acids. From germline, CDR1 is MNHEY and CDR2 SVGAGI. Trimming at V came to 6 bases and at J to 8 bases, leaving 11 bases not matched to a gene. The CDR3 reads CASSTDRGKGGYTF. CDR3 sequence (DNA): TGTGCCAGCAGCACCGACAGGGGCAAAGGCGGCTACACCTTC.

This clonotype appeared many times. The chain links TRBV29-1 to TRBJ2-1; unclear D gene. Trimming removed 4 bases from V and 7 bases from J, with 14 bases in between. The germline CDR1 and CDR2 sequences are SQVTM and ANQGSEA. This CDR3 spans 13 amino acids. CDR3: CSVVFLGFNEQFF. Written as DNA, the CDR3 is TGCAGCGTTGTATTCCTAGGGTTTAATGAGCAGTTCTTC.

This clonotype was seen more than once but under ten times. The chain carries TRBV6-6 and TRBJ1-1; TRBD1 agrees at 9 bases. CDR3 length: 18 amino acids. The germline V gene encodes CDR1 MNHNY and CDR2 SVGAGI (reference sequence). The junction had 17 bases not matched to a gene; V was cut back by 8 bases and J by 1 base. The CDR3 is CASLAASDRGAGNTEAFF. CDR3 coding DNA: TGTGCCAGCCTAGCCGCATCGGACAGGGGAGCGGGGAACACTGAAGCTTTCTTT.

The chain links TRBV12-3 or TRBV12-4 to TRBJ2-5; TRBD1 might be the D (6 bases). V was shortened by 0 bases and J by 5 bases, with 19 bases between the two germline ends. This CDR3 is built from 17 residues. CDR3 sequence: CASSLAGTGWRLETQYF. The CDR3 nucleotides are TGTGCCAGCAGTTTAGCGGGAACAGGGTGGCGGTTGGAGACCCAGTACTTC.

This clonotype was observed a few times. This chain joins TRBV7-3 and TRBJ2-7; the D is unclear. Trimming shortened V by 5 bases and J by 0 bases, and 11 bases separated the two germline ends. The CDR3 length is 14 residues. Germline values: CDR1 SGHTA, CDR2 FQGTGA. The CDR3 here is CASSPTFRSYEQYF. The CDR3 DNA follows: TGTGCCAGCAGCCCCACTTTCCGCTCCTACGAGCAGTACTTC.

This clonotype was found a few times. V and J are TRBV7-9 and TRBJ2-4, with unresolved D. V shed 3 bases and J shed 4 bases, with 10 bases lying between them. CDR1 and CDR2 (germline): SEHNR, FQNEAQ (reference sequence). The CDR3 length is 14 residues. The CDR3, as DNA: TGTGCCAGCAGCTTCTCCGGGCCAAAAAACATTCAGTACTTC. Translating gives CASSFSGPKNIQYF. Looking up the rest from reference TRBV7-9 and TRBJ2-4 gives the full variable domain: DTGVSQNPRHKITKRGQNVTFRCDPISEHNRLYWYRQTLGQGPEFLTYFQNEAQLEKSRLLSDRFSAERPKGSFSTLEIQRTEQGDSAMYLCASSFSGPKNIQYFGAGTRLSVL.

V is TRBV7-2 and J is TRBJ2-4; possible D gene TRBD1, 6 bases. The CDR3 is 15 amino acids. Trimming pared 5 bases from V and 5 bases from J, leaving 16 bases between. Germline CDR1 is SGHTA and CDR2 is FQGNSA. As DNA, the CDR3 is TGTGCCAGCAGCCAACTAGGGGGTTTGGAAAACATTCAGTACTTC. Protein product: CASSQLGGLENIQYF.

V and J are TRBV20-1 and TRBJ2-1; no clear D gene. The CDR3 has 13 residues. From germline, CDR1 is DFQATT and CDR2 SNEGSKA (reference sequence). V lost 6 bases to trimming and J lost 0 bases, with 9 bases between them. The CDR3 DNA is TGCAGTGCGGTAGTTCGCTCCTACAATGAGCAGTTCTTC. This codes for CSAVVRSYNEQFF.

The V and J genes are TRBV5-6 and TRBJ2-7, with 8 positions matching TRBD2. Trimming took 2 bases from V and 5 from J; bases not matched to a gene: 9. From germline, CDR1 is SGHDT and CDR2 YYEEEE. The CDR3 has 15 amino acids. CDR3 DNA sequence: TGTGCCAGCAGCTTTTTGGCGGGGGGTCTCCACGAGCAGTACTTC. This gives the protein CASSFLAGGLHEQYF.

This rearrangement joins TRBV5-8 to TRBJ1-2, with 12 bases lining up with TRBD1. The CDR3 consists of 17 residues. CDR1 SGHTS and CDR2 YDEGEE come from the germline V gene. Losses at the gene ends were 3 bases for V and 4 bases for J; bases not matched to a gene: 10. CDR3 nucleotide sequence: TGTGCCAGCAGCTCAAGATACCGGGACAGGGGGCCCTATGGCTACACCTTC. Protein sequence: CASSSRYRDRGPYGYTF.

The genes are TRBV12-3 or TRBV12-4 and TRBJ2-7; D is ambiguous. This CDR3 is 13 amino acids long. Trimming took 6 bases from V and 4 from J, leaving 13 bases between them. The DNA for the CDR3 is TGTGCCAGCAGACCGACCCCTGGATACGAGCAGTACTTC. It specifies CASRPTPGYEQYF.

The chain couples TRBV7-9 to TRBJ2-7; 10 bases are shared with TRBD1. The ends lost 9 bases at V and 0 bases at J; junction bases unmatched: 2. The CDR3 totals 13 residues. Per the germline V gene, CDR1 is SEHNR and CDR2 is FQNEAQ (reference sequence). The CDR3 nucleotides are TGTGCCAGTAGGACAGGGGGCTCCTACGAGCAGTACTTC. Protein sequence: CASRTGGSYEQYF.

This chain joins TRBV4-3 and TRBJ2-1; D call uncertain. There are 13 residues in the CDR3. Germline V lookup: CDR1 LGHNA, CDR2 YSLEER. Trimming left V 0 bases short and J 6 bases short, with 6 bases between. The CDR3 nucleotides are TGCGCCAGCAGCCAAGAAGTTTCCAATGAGCAGTTCTTC. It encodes CASSQEVSNEQFF.

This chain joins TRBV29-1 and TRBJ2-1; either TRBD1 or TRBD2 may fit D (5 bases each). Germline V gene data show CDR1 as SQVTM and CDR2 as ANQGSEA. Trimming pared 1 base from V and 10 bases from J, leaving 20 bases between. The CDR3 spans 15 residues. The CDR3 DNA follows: TGCAGCGTTGAAGGGGCCCTCGAGGGACCCGTGGAGCAGTTCTTC. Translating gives CSVEGALEGPVEQFF.

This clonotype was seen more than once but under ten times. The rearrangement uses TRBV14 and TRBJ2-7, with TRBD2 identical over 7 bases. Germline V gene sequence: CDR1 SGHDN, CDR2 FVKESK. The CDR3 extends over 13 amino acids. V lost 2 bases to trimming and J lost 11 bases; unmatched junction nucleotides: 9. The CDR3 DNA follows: TGTGCCAGCAGCCAAAACAGCGGGATCATTGAGTACTTC. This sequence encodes CASSQNSGIIEYF.

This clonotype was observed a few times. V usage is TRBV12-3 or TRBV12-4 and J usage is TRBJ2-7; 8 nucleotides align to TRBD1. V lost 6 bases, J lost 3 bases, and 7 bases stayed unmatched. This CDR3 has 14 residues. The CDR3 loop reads CASSLRQGLYEQYF. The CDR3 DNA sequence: TGTGCCAGCAGCCTTAGACAGGGGCTCTACGAGCAGTACTTC.

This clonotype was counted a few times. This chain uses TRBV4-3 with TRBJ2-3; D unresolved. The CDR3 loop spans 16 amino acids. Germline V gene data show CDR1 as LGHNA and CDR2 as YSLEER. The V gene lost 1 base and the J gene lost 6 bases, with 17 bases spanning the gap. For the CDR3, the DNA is TGCGCCAGCAGCCAAGGGTCGGCAGGCCCACGGGATACGCAGTATTTT. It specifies CASSQGSAGPRDTQYF.

The CDR3 sequence: CASSQKYREDTIYF. Here the CDR3 DNA reads TGCGCCAGCAGCCAAAAGTACAGGGAGGACACCATATATTTT. The chain couples TRBV4-1 to TRBJ1-3; D is perhaps TRBD1 (6 bases). This CDR3 contains 14 residues. In germline, CDR1 is MGHRA, CDR2 YSYEKL. Trimming removed 2 bases at V and 8 bases at J, with 13 bases between.

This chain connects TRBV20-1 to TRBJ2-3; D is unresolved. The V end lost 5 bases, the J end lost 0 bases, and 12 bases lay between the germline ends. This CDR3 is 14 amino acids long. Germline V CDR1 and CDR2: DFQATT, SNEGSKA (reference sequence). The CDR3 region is CSASPTPSTDTQYF. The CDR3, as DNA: TGCAGTGCTTCACCAACACCTAGCACAGATACGCAGTATTTT.

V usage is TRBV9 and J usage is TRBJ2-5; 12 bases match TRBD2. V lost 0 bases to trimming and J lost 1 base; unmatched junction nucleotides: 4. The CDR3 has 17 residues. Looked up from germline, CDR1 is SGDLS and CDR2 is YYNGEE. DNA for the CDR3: TGTGCCAGCAGCGTAGGGGCTAGCGGGGGGGCCCAAGAGACCCAGTACTTC. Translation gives CASSVGASGGAQETQYF.

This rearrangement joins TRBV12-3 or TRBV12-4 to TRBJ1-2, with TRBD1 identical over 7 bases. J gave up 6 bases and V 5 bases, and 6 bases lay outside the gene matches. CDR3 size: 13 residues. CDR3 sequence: CASSLTGSNGYTF. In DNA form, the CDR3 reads TGTGCCAGCAGTCTGACAGGGTCCAATGGCTACACCTTC.

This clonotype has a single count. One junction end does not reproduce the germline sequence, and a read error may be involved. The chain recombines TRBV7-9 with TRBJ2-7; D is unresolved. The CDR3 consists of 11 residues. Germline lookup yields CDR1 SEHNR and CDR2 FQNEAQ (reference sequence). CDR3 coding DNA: TGTGCCAGCAGCTCATCCTACGAGCAGTGCTTC. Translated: CASSSSYEQCF.